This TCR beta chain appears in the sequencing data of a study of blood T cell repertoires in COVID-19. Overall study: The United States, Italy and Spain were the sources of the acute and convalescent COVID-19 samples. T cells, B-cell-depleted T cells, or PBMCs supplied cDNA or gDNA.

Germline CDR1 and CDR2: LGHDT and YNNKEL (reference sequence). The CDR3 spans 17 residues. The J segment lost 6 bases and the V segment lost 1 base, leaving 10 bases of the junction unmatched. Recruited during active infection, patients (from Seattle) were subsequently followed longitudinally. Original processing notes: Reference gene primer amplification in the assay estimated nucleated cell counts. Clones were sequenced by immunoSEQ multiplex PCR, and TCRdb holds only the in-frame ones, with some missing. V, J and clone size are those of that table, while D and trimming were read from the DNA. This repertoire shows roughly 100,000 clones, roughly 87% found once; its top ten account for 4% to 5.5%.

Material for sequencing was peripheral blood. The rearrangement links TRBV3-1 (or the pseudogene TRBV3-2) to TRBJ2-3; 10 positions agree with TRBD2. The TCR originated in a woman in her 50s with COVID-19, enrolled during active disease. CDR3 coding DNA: TGTGCCAGCAGCCAAGTTCAGCGGGGGGGCCGAGGTGATACGCAGTATTTT. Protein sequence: CASSQVQRGGRGDTQYF.